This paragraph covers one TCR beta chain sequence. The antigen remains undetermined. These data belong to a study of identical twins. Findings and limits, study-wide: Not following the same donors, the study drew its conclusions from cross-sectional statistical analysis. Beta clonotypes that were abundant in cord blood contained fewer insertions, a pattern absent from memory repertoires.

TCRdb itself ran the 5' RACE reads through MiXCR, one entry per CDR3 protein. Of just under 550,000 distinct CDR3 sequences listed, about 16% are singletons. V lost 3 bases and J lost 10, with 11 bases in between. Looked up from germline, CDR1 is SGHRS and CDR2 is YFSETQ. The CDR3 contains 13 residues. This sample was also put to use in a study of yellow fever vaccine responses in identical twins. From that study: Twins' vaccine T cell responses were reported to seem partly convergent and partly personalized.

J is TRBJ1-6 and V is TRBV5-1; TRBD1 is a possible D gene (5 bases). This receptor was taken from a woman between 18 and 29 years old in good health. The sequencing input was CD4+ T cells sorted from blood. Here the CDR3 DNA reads TGCGCCAGCAGCTCGGGAGGGGTGTCACCCCTCCACTTT. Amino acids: CASSSGGVSPLHF. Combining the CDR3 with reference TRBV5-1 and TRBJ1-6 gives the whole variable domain KAGVTQTPRYLIKTRGQQVTLSCSPISGHRSVSWYQQTPGQGLQFLFEYFSETQRNKGNFPGRFSGRQFSNSRSEMNVSTLELGDSALYLCASSSGGVSPLHFGNGTRLTVT.